Detailed here is one T cell receptor beta chain. The data stem from a study of glioma-infiltrating T cells after dendritic cell vaccination. The PCR used 60 V beta and 13 J beta primers. The assay was immunoSEQ multiplex PCR, and TCRdb's table has in-frame clones only and misses some. The data contain approximately 90,000 clones, 85% of them singletons. The TCR comes from a human donor with glioblastoma. This specimen was blood, taken before dendritic cell vaccination.

The CDR3 here is CASSQLGQGHSYGYTF. The CDR3 DNA reads TGTGCCAGCAGCCAACTGGGACAGGGGCACTCCTATGGCTACACCTTC. J is TRBJ1-2 and V is TRBV14; 10 bases fit TRBD1. Germline CDR1 is SGHDN and CDR2 is FVKESK. The trim removed 2 bases at V and 4 bases at J, leaving 7 bases unmatched. This CDR3 region has 16 residues.